The clone carrying this T cell receptor beta chain was found a few times. Produced via immunoSEQ multiplex PCR; TCRdb's table is partial and in-frame only. Of roughly 570,000 clones detected, roughly 89% appear once; the ten largest clones hold less than 9%. The sample comes from a study of blood T cell repertoires in COVID-19. The CDR3 covers 16 residues. Germline V gene sequence: CDR1 SGHKS, CDR2 YYEKEE (reference sequence). Trimming took 4 bases from V and 2 from J, leaving 13 bases between them. Material for sequencing was peripheral blood. The chain recombines TRBV5-5 with TRBJ2-6; TRBD2 might be the D (6 bases). The source of this sequence is a woman in her fifties or sixties with COVID-19, enrolled during active disease. In DNA form, the CDR3 reads TGTGCCAGCAGCCCCGGGAGAGGGCCTGGGGCCAACGTCCTGACTTTC. Translation: CASSPGRGPGANVLTF.